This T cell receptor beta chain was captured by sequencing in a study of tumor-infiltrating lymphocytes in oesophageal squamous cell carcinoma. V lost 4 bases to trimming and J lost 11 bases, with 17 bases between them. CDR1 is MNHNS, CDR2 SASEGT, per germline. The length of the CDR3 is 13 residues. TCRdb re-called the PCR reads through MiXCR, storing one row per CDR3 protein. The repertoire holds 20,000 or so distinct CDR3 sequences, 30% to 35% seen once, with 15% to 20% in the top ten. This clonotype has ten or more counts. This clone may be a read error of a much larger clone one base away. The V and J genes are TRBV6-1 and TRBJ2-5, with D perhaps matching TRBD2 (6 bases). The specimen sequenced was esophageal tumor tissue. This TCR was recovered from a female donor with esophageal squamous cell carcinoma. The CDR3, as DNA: TGTGCCAGCAGTGCGACTAGTCTGAATGAGCAGTACTTC. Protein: CASSATSLNEQYF.